This TCR beta chain is drawn from a study of T cell repertoires in cytomegalovirus infection (dated by TCRdb to between 2018 and 2021). With respect to the entire study: The HLA type of each donor mattered for the analysis, because public TCR beta signatures pointed to carriage of CMV infection along with the matching HLA type.

V is pruned by 6 bases and J by 0 bases, leaving 3 bases of the junction without a gene match. Its CDR3 holds 14 amino acids, cysteine through phenylalanine. Only the CDR3 DNA stays, 42 bases, in frame from base 1. Regarding this clonotype: The clone's antigen remains unknown. Base qualities were left out, and no much larger clone turns up one base away.

The sequencing machine was an Illumina HiSeq 1500. The public reads were reprocessed in TCRdb via fastp at Q25 and MiXCR, keeping in-frame beta chains. Under each unique CDR3 protein, matching rows form one entry showing the most common genes and DNA. Here the sample has some 700,000 distinct CDR3 sequences; about a third occur a single time. Of the sample, roughly 2.9% falls within the top ten clones. Broader findings and caveats from the paper: In the ex vivo response, HLA-C-restricted CMV-specific TCR beta clonotypes were dominant, and in two of eight donors the single most frequent clonotype came from this HLA-C-restricted group. In both this cohort and an independent cohort of 300 to 450 donors, the cumulative frequency of public TCR beta family members distinguished carriers of CMV infection plus the relevant HLA type.

The TCR was taken from a human donor in good health (CMV status not recorded). Some clones in this sample may be carry-over from other donors' samples. Sequenced sample: PBMCs. The chain joins TRBV12-3 or TRBV12-4 to TRBJ2-7; 9 bases in between match TRBD1. Read as DNA, the sequence is TGTGCCAGCAGCCGACAGGGGGACTCCTACGAGCAGTACTTC. Its translation reads: CASSRQGDSYEQYF.